These T cell receptor beta chains were read from a single sample in a study of cytomegalovirus exposure and HLA in healthy donors. TCRdb's table, derived via immunoSEQ multiplex PCR, lists solely in-frame clones and lacks some. The sample holds some 120,000 clones; over 65% are singletons and the top ten take 11%. The specimen sequenced was PBMCs. These receptor sequences come from a man aged 25 to 40 in good health and CMV-seropositive. CDR3s include the opening cysteine and the closing phenylalanine or tryptophan. Each record gives: CDR3 length, V gene, D gene, J gene, clone size, CDR3 DNA, CDR3 protein. The D gene is left open where the match is weak. Size is omitted from some rows. Given values are once, few, many or a class for expanded clones.

16	TRBV7-9	TRBD1	TRBJ2-5	.	TGTGCCAGCAGCCGAGGGCGGGACAGGTCGCTGTGGACCCAGTACTTC	CASSRGRDRSLWTQYF
12	TRBV7-9	.	TRBJ2-2	.	TGTGCCAGCAGCTCCCATCCCGGGGAGCTGTTTTTT	CASSSHPGELFF
13	TRBV29-1	.	TRBJ2-1	few	TGCAGCGCGAAGGACTACAGGGGTAATGAGCAGTTCTTC	CSAKDYRGNEQFF
14	TRBV25-1	TRBD1	TRBJ2-2	.	TGTGCCAGCAGTGACCCAGGGGGCACCGGGGAGCTGTTTTTT	CASSDPGGTGELFF
11	TRBV20-1	.	TRBJ2-7	.	TGCAGTGCTAGAAACAGCAACGAGCAGTACTTC	CSARNSNEQYF
13	TRBV5-1	.	TRBJ2-7	.	TGCGCCAGCAGCTTGGGAGTTTCCTACGAGCAGTACTTC	CASSLGVSYEQYF
15	TRBV7-2	.	TRBJ2-7	.	TGTGCCAGCAGCTTAGCGAGGACGGGAGTCTACGAGCAGTACTTC	CASSLARTGVYEQYF
13	TRBV11-3	.	TRBJ2-5	.	TGTGCCAGCAGCTTCAGGGAGGCGGAGACCCAGTACTTC	CASSFREAETQYF
14	TRBV19	.	TRBJ1-2	.	TGTGCCAGTAGTATAGGTTCCCAAGCGGGAGGCTACACCTTC	CASSIGSQAGGYTF
15	TRBV27	TRBD1	TRBJ1-2	.	TGTGCCAGCAGCGACCCGGGACAGGGAAACTATGGCTACACCTTC	CASSDPGQGNYGYTF
15	TRBV27	.	TRBJ2-2	few	TGTGCCAGCAGTCCGGGACTCCGGCACACCGGGGAGCTGTTTTTT	CASSPGLRHTGELFF
13	TRBV30	.	TRBJ2-7	.	TGTGCCTTATCGCGGGGGCTAGATTCCGAGCAGTACTTC	CALSRGLDSEQYF
17	TRBV7-9	.	TRBJ2-6	once	TGTGCCAGCAGCTTAAACCCAGGGTTAACTGGGGCCAACGTCCTGACTTTC	CASSLNPGLTGANVLTF
13	TRBV9	.	TRBJ1-3	once	TGTGCCAGCAAATCGGTCTCTGGAAACACCATATATTTT	CASKSVSGNTIYF
14	TRBV2	TRBD2	TRBJ2-1	.	TGTGCCAGCAAAGCGGGAGACCTTTACAATGAGCAGTTCTTC	CASKAGDLYNEQFF
16	TRBV4-3	.	TRBJ1-1	.	TGCGCCAGCAGCCAGGGGGGGGGAGGGGCGAACACTGAAGCTTTCTTT	CASSQGGGGANTEAFF
15	TRBV7-3	TRBD2	TRBJ2-5	.	TGTGCCAGCAGTTTAAGCGGGAGGGCCGATGAGACCCAGTACTTC	CASSLSGRADETQYF
15	TRBV28	.	TRBJ1-1	.	TGTGCCAGCAGTTTAATCAGGTCGGGGAGAACTGAAGCTTTCTTT	CASSLIRSGRTEAFF
15	TRBV6-1	.	TRBJ2-7	few	TGTGCCAGCAGTCCCCTGGCAGGGGTGGTTTACGAGCAGTACTTC	CASSPLAGVVYEQYF
16	TRBV27	TRBD1	TRBJ2-2	.	TGTGCCAGCGGGGAAGGCTTCGACAGGGGCGGGGGGGAGCTGTTTTTT	CASGEGFDRGGGELFF
17	TRBV9	TRBD2	TRBJ2-1	few	TGTGCCAGCAGCTCATCGTCATCTAGCGGGAGTATGAATGAGCAGTTCTTC	CASSSSSSSGSMNEQFF
16	TRBV27	.	TRBJ1-2	.	TGTGCCAGCAGTCGGTCGAGAACAGGGCTTAGCTATGGCTACACCTTC	CASSRSRTGLSYGYTF
12	TRBV5-1	TRBD2	TRBJ2-7	.	TGCGCCAGCAGCTTGGCGGGGGGTCCCCAGTACTTC	CASSLAGGPQYF
12	TRBV11-2	.	TRBJ1-2	.	TGTGCCGTCGTTGGGCGAAACTATGGCTACACCTTC	CAVVGRNYGYTF
15	TRBV4-1	.	TRBJ2-1	.	TGCGCCAGCAGCCAAAGTGGGGGGTCAAACAATGAGCAGTTCTTC	CASSQSGGSNNEQFF
15	TRBV23-1	TRBD2	TRBJ2-7	few	TGCGCCAGCAGTCAACCGAGGACTAGCAGCTACGAGCAGTACTTC	CASSQPRTSSYEQYF
12	TRBV29-1	.	TRBJ2-7	.	TGCAGCGTCCTCGGGGTTACCTACGAGCAGTACTTC	CSVLGVTYEQYF
13	TRBV28	TRBD1	TRBJ1-5	few	TGTGCCAGCAGTGACAGGGACAATCAGCCCCAGCATTTT	CASSDRDNQPQHF
13	TRBV15	TRBD1	TRBJ1-1	.	TGTGCCACCAGCAGGGGACAGGGGCGAGAAGCTTTCTTT	CATSRGQGREAFF
14	TRBV5-6	.	TRBJ2-7	.	TGTGCCAGCAGCTTGGGACAGAGACTCTGGGAGCAGTACTTC	CASSLGQRLWEQYF
15	TRBV4-3	.	TRBJ1-3	.	TGCGCCAGCAGCCCGGGGGTGCGATCTGGAAACACCATATATTTT	CASSPGVRSGNTIYF